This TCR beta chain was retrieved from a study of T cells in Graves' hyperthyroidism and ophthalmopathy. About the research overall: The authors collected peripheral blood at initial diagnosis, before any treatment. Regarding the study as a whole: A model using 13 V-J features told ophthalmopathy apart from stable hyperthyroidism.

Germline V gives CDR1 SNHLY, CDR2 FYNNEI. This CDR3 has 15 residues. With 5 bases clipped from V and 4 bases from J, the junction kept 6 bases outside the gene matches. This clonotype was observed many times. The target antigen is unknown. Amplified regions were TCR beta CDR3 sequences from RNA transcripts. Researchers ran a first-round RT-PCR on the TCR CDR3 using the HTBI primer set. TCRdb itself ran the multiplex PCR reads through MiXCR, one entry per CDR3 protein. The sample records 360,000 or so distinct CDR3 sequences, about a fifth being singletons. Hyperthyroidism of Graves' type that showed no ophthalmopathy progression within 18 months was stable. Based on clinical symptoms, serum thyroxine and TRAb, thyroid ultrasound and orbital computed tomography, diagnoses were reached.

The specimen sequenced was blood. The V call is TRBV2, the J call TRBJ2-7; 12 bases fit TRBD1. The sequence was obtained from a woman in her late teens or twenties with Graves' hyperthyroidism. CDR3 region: CASSLGQGALYEQYF. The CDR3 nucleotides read TGTGCCAGCAGTTTGGGACAGGGGGCTCTATACGAGCAGTACTTC. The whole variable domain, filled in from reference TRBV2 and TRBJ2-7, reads EPEVTQTPSHQVTQMGQEVILRCVPISNHLYFYWYRQILGQKVEFLVSFYNNEISEKSEIFDDQFSVERPDGSNFTLKIRSTKLEDSAMYFCASSLGQGALYEQYFGPGTRLTVT.